In this sample, the clone carrying this TCR beta chain turned up a few times. Unique molecular identifiers tagged individual cDNA molecules. TCRdb reanalysed the 5' RACE reads using MiXCR and keeps one entry per CDR3 protein. The table records roughly 63,000 distinct CDR3 sequences, 12% of them present only once. The data derive from a study of early T cells in non-severe SARS-CoV-2 infection. This CDR3 region has 14 residues. Germline CDR1 MNHNS, CDR2 SASEGT. V dropped 2 bases and J dropped 7 bases, with 15 bases sitting between them. J is TRBJ2-7 and V is TRBV6-1; D is unclear. Sample: whole blood, taken at baseline. This TCR came from an adult who was a healthcare worker with PCR-confirmed SARS-CoV-2 infection or an uninfected control (not recorded which). The donor label of this sample is uncertain. For the CDR3, the DNA is TGTGCCAGCAGTGAACTGGGCCGGCTAGAAGAGCAGTACGTC. Translating gives CASSELGRLEEQYV.